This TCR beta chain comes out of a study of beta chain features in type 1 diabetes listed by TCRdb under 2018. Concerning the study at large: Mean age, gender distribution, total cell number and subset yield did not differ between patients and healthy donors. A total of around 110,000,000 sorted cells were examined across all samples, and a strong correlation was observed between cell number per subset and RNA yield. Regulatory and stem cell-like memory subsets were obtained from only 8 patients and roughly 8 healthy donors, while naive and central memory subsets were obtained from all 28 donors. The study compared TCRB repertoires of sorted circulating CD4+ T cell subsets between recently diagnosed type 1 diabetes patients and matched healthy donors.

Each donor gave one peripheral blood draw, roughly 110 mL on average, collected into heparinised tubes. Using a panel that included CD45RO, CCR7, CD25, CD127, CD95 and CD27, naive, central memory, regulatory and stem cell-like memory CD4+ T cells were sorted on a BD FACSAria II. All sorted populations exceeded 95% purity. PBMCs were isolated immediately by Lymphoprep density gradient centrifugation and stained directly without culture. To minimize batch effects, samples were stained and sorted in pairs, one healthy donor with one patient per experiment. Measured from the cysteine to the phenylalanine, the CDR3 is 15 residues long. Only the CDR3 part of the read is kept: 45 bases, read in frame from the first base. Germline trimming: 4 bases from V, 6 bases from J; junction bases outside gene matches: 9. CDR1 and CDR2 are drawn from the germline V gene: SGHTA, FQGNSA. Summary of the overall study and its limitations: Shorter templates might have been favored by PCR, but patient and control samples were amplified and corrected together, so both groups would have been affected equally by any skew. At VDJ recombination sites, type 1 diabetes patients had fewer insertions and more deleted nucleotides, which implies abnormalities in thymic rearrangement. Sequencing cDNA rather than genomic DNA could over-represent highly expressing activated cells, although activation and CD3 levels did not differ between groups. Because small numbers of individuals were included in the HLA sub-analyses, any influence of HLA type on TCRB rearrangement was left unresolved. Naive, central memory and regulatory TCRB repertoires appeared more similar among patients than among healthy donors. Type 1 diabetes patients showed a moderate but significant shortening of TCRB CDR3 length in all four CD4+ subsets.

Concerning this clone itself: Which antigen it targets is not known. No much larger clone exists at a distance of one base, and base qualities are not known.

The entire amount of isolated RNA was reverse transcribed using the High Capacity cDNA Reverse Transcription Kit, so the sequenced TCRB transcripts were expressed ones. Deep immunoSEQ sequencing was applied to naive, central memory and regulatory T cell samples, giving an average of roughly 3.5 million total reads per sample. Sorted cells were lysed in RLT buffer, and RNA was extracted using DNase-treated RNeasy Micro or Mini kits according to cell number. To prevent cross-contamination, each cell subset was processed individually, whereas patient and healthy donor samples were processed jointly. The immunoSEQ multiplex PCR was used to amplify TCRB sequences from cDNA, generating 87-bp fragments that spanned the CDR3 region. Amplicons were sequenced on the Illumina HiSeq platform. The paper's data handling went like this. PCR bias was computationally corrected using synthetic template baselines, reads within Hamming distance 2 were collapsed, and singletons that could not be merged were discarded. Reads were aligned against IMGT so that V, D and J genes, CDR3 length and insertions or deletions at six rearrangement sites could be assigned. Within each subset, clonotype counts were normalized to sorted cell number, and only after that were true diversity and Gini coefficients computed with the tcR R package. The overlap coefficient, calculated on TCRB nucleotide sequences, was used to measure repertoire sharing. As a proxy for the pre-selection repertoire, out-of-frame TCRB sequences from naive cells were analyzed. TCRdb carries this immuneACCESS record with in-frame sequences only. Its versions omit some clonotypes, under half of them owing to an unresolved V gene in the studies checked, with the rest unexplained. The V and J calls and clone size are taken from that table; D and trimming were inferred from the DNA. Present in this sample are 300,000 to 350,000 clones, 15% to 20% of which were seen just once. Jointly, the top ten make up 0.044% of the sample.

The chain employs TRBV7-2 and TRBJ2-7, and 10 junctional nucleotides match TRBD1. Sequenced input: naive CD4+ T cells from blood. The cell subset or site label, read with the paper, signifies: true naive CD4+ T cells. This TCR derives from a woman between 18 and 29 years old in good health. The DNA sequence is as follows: TGTGCCAGCAGCTCTTGGACAGGGGGTGCCACCGAGCAGTACTTC. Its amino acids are CASSSWTGGATEQYF.